The 9 T cell receptor beta chains below were found in one sample sequenced in a study of PD-L1 blockade in urothelial cancer. Time point specified: pretreatment peripheral blood. Assay used: immunoSEQ multiplex PCR; TCRdb lists only in-frame clones, some missing. The sample lists tens of thousands of clones, roughly 84% seen once, with roughly 9.2% in the top ten. The specimen comprised PBMCs, sampled around atezolizumab (anti-PD-L1) treatment. Receptors originate from a woman in her 70s with urothelial cancer.

This rearrangement joins TRBV28 to TRBJ2-3; D is unresolved. Trimming shortened V by 1 base and J by 9 bases, and 11 bases separated the two germline ends. This CDR3 comprises 13 residues. Germline V gives CDR1 MDHEN, CDR2 SYDVKM. The CDR3 sequence is CASSLFSEGTQYF. CDR3 sequence (DNA): TGTGCCAGCAGTTTATTCAGCGAAGGCACGCAGTATTTT.

The V call is TRBV6-1, the J call TRBJ1-4; 10 bases fit TRBD1. CDR3 length: 15 amino acids. J lost 7 bases, V lost 2 bases, and 4 bases had no gene match. CDR1 is MNHNS and CDR2 is SASEGT in the germline V gene. The CDR3 DNA reads as TGTGCCAGCAGTGAACGGGACAGGGGTGTTGAAAAACTGTTTTTT. It codes for CASSERDRGVEKLFF.

This chain links TRBV19 with TRBJ2-1; TRBD2 might be the D (5 bases). Germline V gives CDR1 LNHDA, CDR2 SQIVND (reference sequence). CDR3 size: 15 residues. Trimming removed 3 bases from V and 5 bases from J, with 14 bases in between. CDR3 sequence (DNA): TGTGCCAGTAGTATGTCTAGCTTTGGCCACAATGAGCAGTTCTTC. Translation: CASSMSSFGHNEQFF.

The chain has TRBV6-5 and TRBJ2-1; possible D gene TRBD2, 5 bases. The CDR3 is 13 residues long. The germline gives CDR1 MNHEY, CDR2 SVGAGI. With 3 bases removed from V and 9 bases from J, the gap between germline ends came to 12 bases. DNA of the CDR3: TGTGCCAGCAGTTATACTAGTCCCGGTGAGCAGTTCTTC. It specifies CASSYTSPGEQFF.

The rearrangement joins TRBV29-1 to TRBJ1-1; no definite D call. The CDR3 length is 13 residues. V lost 5 bases to trimming and J lost 4 bases, with 14 bases between them. Germline V CDR1 and CDR2: SQVTM, ANQGSEA. The CDR3 here is CSVSETEGTEAFF. The CDR3 coding sequence is TGCAGCGTTTCGGAAACGGAGGGCACTGAAGCTTTCTTT.

Only one count was recorded for this clone. V and J are TRBV6-5 and TRBJ2-2, with a weak D call TRBD2 (5 bases). Germline CDR1 and CDR2: MNHEY and SVGAGI. This CDR3 is built from 15 residues. Trimming left V 5 bases short and J 7 bases short, with 17 bases between. The CDR3 loop is CASSTGKLGLGELFF. The CDR3 bases are TGTGCCAGCAGTACCGGGAAGCTGGGTCTCGGGGAGCTGTTTTTT.

There are many counts of this clone. The chain has TRBV6-1 and TRBJ2-7; D possibly corresponds to TRBD1 (5 bases). The V end lost 4 bases, the J end lost 6 bases, and 13 bases lay between the germline ends. This CDR3 region has 13 residues. Germline loops: CDR1 MNHNS, CDR2 SASEGT. The CDR3 region is CASSVVGPGEQYF. The CDR3 DNA is TGTGCCAGCAGTGTTGTGGGGCCGGGCGAGCAGTACTTC.

This chain connects TRBV9 to TRBJ2-3, with 10 nucleotides matching TRBD2. CDR3 size: 15 residues. The V and J ends lost 1 base and 6 bases, in that order; junction bases with no gene match: 5. CDR1 and CDR2 from the germline V gene are SGDLS and YYNGEE. CDR3 bases: TGTGCCAGCAGCGTAACTAGCGGGATCCACGATACGCAGTATTTT. It encodes CASSVTSGIHDTQYF.

The chain has TRBV5-1 and TRBJ2-7; 9 bases are a match to TRBD2. Germline V gene lookup returns CDR1 SGHRS and CDR2 YFSETQ. CDR3 length equals 14 residues. V was clipped by 4 bases and J by 4 bases; unmatched bases: 6. CDR3 sequence: CASSLGGGEYEQYF. The DNA for the CDR3 is TGCGCCAGCAGCCTCGGCGGGGGGGAGTACGAGCAGTACTTC.